This section outlines one T cell receptor (beta chain) sequence together with its context. Its specificity is unknown. Drawing of peripheral blood yielded 7.5 to 10 milliliters from each donor. CDR1 SGHRS and CDR2 YFSETQ come from the germline V gene. The length of the CDR3 is 14 residues. Deletions cut 4 bases from V and 5 bases from J, with 12 bases between. Next came a second PCR, run for about 7 to 12 cycles, which used a sample-barcoded 5' primer along with a J-beta primer mix. TCRdb re-derived calls from the 5' RACE reads in MiXCR, one entry per CDR3 protein. The sample has some 670,000 distinct CDR3 sequences, roughly half seen once. This sample was included in a study of blood T cells in healthy people across ages. The study's findings and limits: Correlation between TCR beta diversity and naive T cell percentage was strong.

Specimen: blood. This sequence originates from a woman older than 75 in good health. The chain is built from TRBV5-1 and TRBJ2-2, with D maybe TRBD2 (6 bases). The CDR3 sequence: CASSHGRWTGELFF. The CDR3 DNA reads TGCGCCAGCAGCCACGGGAGATGGACCGGGGAGCTGTTTTTT.